These 14 T cell receptor beta chains were all obtained from the same sample, sequenced in a study of blood T cell repertoires in COVID-19. Sequencing was performed with immunoSEQ multiplex PCR; in TCRdb, only in-frame clones are kept and a portion is missing. The sample has about 200,000 clones, around 84% seen once; the top ten hold less than 15%. The source material was peripheral blood. Receptor source: a human donor in a cohort sampled during active COVID-19.

This chain joins TRBV5-1 and TRBJ2-2, with 7 bases that match TRBD1. Germline trimming cut 4 bases from V and 0 bases from J; bases unmatched to any gene: 3. Germline V CDR1 and CDR2: SGHRS, YFSETQ. This CDR3 spans 15 amino acids. The CDR3 DNA sequence: TGCGCCAGCAGCCCGGGACAGACGAACACCGGGGAGCTGTTTTTT. It specifies CASSPGQTNTGELFF.

The chain employs TRBV5-8 and TRBJ2-5; D is ambiguous. There are 13 residues in the CDR3. Germline V gene sequence: CDR1 SGHTS, CDR2 YDEGEE. Between the trimmed V and J ends, which lost 9 bases and 0 bases, there was a span of 12 bases. The CDR3 nucleotides are TGTGCCACCGTCCTCCAGTACCAAGAGACCCAGTACTTC. Its translation: CATVLQYQETQYF.

V gene TRBV30 combines with J gene TRBJ2-3; the match to TRBD1 covers 11 bases. The germline V gene encodes CDR1 GTSNPN and CDR2 SVGIG (reference sequence). V was pared by 3 bases and J by 4 bases, with 3 bases of the junction left unmatched. The CDR3 is 14 amino acids. The CDR3 reads CAWRDRGRADTQYF. For the CDR3, the DNA is TGTGCCTGGAGGGACAGGGGGCGGGCAGATACGCAGTATTTT.

Comment on this clone: Other nucleotide sequences in the sample specify the same CDR3. The chain combines TRBV11-2 with TRBJ2-7; D possibly corresponds to TRBD1 (5 bases). The CDR3 has 14 residues. V dropped 3 bases and J dropped 0 bases, with 9 bases sitting between them. In germline, CDR1 is SGHAT, CDR2 FQNNGV. For the CDR3, the DNA is TGTGCCAGCAGCTTGGGGCATAGCTCCTACGAGCAGTACTTC. Protein product: CASSLGHSSYEQYF.

J is TRBJ2-3 and V is TRBV3-1 (or the pseudogene TRBV3-2); 9 nucleotides agree with TRBD2. Germline trimming cut 4 bases from V and 1 base from J; bases unmatched to any gene: 6. The CDR3 spans 16 residues. Germline V gene sequence: CDR1 LGHDT, CDR2 YNNKEL (reference sequence). The CDR3 spells CASSPIAGVGTDTQYF. CDR3 in DNA: TGTGCCAGCAGCCCAATAGCGGGAGTTGGCACAGATACGCAGTATTTT.

As for this clone: The junction shows a germline mismatch at one end, possibly a read error. The CDR3 protein is CASSIIQRGTSNNEQFF. The CDR3 coding sequence is TGTGCCAGTAGTATCATCCAGCGGGGGACCTCCAACAATGAGCAGTTCTTC. This chain connects TRBV19 to TRBJ2-1; 8 positions agree with TRBD2. The CDR3 consists of 17 residues. CDR1 and CDR2 (germline): LNHDA, SQIVND (reference sequence). The full variable domain, with the rest looked up from reference TRBV19 and TRBJ2-1, is DGGITQSPKYLFRKEGQNVTLSCEQNLNHDAMYWYRQDPGQGLRLIYYSQIVNDFQKGDIAEGYSVSREKKESFPLTVTSAQKNPTAFYLCASSIIQRGTSNNEQFFGPGTRLTVL.

V is TRBV4-1 and J is TRBJ2-5, with a possible D match to TRBD1 (6 bases). Looked up from germline, CDR1 is MGHRA and CDR2 is YSYEKL. The ends were cut back, 8 bases at V and 7 bases at J, with 14 bases in the middle. The CDR3 length is 12 residues. The chain's CDR3 is CASLDKGVTQYF. DNA for the CDR3: TGCGCCAGCCTGGACAAGGGGGTGACCCAGTACTTC.

The rearrangement joins TRBV4-1 to TRBJ1-2; 11 bases line up with TRBD1. Trimming cost V 4 bases and J 2 bases; bases outside gene matches: 9. Germline V gene lookup returns CDR1 MGHRA and CDR2 YSYEKL. The CDR3 totals 17 residues. CDR3 in amino acids: CASSLHTGTGGNYGYTF. The CDR3 bases are TGCGCCAGCAGCCTTCATACCGGGACAGGGGGGAACTATGGCTACACCTTC.

This sequence joins TRBV4-2 and TRBJ1-4; D gene uncertain. Germline assignment: CDR1 LGHNA and CDR2 YNFKEQ. The CDR3 is 17 residues long. Trimming pared 0 bases from V and 8 bases from J, leaving 19 bases between. The CDR3, as DNA: TGTGCCAGCAGCCAAGATCGCGGGAGGGTCGCTGAGGAAAAACTGTTTTTT. Translated, it gives CASSQDRGRVAEEKLFF.

This clone was counted between two and nine times. The J gene is TRBJ2-7, the V gene TRBV6-5; D perhaps matches TRBD2 (5 bases). Trimming removed 2 bases at V and 6 bases at J, with 11 bases between. Germline values: CDR1 MNHEY, CDR2 SVGAGI. The CDR3 has 13 residues. CDR3 loop: CASSYEGGREQYF. CDR3 DNA: TGTGCCAGCAGTTACGAGGGCGGGCGCGAGCAGTACTTC.

This chain connects TRBV11-2 to TRBJ2-3; TRBD1 is a possible D gene (6 bases). Germline V lookup: CDR1 SGHAT, CDR2 FQNNGV. With 6 bases removed from V and 2 bases from J, the gap between germline ends came to 18 bases. The CDR3 length is 16 residues. CDR3 DNA sequence: TGTGCCAGCAGGGACCAGGGGCGAGCCATCACAGATACGCAGTATTTT. Its protein is CASRDQGRAITDTQYF.

The J gene is TRBJ2-7, the V gene TRBV29-1; no reliable D call. V was shortened by 6 bases and J by 2 bases, with 8 bases between the two germline ends. The V gene's germline CDR1 is SQVTM and CDR2 ANQGSEA. This CDR3 region has 11 residues. The CDR3 region is CSVVGAYEQYF. For the CDR3, the DNA is TGCAGCGTAGTAGGAGCCTACGAGCAGTACTTC.

The CDR3 nucleotides are TGTGCCAGCAGGGACTATGACAGGGGAGGATCCGAGCAGTACTTC. The encoded protein is CASRDYDRGGSEQYF. This rearrangement joins TRBV6-5 to TRBJ2-7, with 8 bases matching TRBD1. The CDR3 contains 15 residues. In germline, CDR1 is MNHEY, CDR2 SVGAGI. V gave up 6 bases and J gave up 6 bases; unmatched junction bases: 13.

This chain links TRBV18 with TRBJ2-1, with TRBD2 matching over 7 bases. Unmatched junction bases numbered 7, after V lost 4 bases and J lost 1 base. Germline lookup yields CDR1 KGHSH and CDR2 LQKENI. The CDR3 runs 16 residues. CDR3 sequence: CASSRGSSVSYNEQFF. The CDR3 bases are TGTGCCAGCTCACGCGGGAGTTCAGTATCCTACAATGAGCAGTTCTTC.